The present T cell receptor beta chain was sequenced within a study of T cells in Graves' hyperthyroidism and ophthalmopathy. Study observations and caveats: From stable hyperthyroidism, ophthalmopathy was set apart by a 13 V-J model. The model foresaw ophthalmopathy a median roughly 6.6 months prior to onset.

Diagnoses were made from clinical symptoms, serum measures (thyroxine and TRAb), thyroid ultrasound and orbital computed tomography. Fresh peripheral blood, 9.5 to 10 ml of it, supplied the PBMCs. The TCR beta CDR3 regions underwent amplification using RNA transcripts as the source. Researchers ran a first-round RT-PCR on the TCR CDR3 using the HTBI primer set. TCRdb processed the multiplex PCR reads anew with MiXCR; each CDR3 protein has one entry. The data show around 600,000 distinct CDR3 sequences, roughly 15% seen once. This clonotype has ten or more counts. Its antigen is as yet unknown. The CDR3 loop spans 16 amino acids. Trimming at V came to 1 base and at J to 4 bases, leaving 9 bases not matched to a gene.

J is TRBJ1-1 and V is TRBV12-3 or TRBV12-4; 7 bases are shared with TRBD1. The origin of this receptor is a woman aged 45-65 years with Graves' ophthalmopathy. Material for sequencing was blood. CDR3: CASSLDFGQASTEAFF. The DNA of the CDR3 is TGTGCCAGCAGTTTAGACTTCGGACAGGCCTCCACTGAAGCTTTCTTT.